This T cell receptor (beta chain) originates from a study of control samples from healthy donors and cancer patients. The CDR3 contains 13 residues. V lost 4 bases and J lost 5, with 13 bases in between. Germline CDR1 reads SGHNT; CDR2 reads YYREEE (reference sequence). Data came from immunoSEQ multiplex PCR; TCRdb stores just in-frame clones and leaves some out. This repertoire shows about 95,000 clones, around four fifths found once; its top ten account for roughly a fifth. This sequence was found in a man younger than 45 in good health. This chain uses TRBV5-4 with TRBJ2-7; D might be TRBD1 or TRBD2, each matching 5 bases. The sample was blood. Here the CDR3 reads CASSRDLRHEQYF. The CDR3 DNA reads TGTGCCAGCAGCCGGGACCTCAGGCACGAGCAGTACTTC.